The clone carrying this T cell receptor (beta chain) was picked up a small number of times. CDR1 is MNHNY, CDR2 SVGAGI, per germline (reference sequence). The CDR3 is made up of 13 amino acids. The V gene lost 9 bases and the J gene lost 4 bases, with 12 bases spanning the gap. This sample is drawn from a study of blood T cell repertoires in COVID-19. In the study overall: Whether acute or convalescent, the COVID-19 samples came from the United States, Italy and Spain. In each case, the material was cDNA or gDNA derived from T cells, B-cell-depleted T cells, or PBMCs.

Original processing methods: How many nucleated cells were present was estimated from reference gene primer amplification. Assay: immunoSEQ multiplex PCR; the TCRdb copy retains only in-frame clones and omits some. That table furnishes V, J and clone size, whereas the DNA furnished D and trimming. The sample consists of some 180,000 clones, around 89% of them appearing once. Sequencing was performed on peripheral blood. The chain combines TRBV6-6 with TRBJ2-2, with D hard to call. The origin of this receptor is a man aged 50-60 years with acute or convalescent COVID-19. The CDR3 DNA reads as TGTGCCAGTCGAGTAGTTAGCACCGGGGAGCTGTTTTTT. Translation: CASRVVSTGELFF.